The 18 T cell receptor beta chains below were found in one sample sequenced in a study of immune cell composition in non-small cell lung cancer. TCRdb's copy holds only in-frame clones and misses some; the assay was immunoSEQ multiplex PCR. The sample carries about 2,500 clones, around 75% recorded once. The material sequenced was lung tumor tissue. These receptors all stem from a human donor with non-small cell lung cancer.

The chain couples TRBV9 to TRBJ2-3, with TRBD2 as a possible D gene (6 bases). This CDR3 is 16 amino acids long. Per germline, CDR1 SGDLS and CDR2 YYNGEE. Trimming pared 10 bases from V and 1 base from J, leaving 22 bases between. In DNA form, the CDR3 reads TGTGCCTCCGGAGGGCAGAACGAAAGAGGCACAGATACGCAGTATTTT. It encodes CASGGQNERGTDTQYF.

The chain joins TRBV5-6 to TRBJ2-7, with D perhaps TRBD2 (6 bases). V was shortened by 4 bases and J by 5 bases, with 22 bases between the two germline ends. The CDR3 is 16 residues long. In germline, CDR1 is SGHDT, CDR2 YYEEEE. The DNA for the CDR3 is TGTGCCAGCAGCCCCGGAGGGCATTCCGTAGTCCACGAGCAGTACTTC. This translates into CASSPGGHSVVHEQYF. The full variable domain, its missing parts supplied by reference TRBV5-6 and TRBJ2-7, is DAGVTQSPTHLIKTRGQQVTLRCSPKSGHDTVSWYQQALGQGPQFIFQYYEEEERQRGNFPDRFSGHQFPNYSSELNVNALLLGDSALYLCASSPGGHSVVHEQYFGPGTRLTVT.

The gene calls are TRBV12-5 and TRBJ1-6; TRBD1 matches 11 bases. This CDR3 is built from 15 residues. From germline, CDR1 is LGHNT and CDR2 FRNRAP. With 6 bases clipped from V and 8 bases from J, the junction kept 6 bases outside the gene matches. The CDR3 sequence is CASGRGTGGDSPLHF. The DNA for the CDR3 is TGTGCTAGTGGCCGCGGGACAGGGGGGGATTCACCCCTCCACTTT.

CDR3 DNA sequence: TGTGCCAGCACCGCGGACGGGATGGTCTACGAGCAGTACTTC. Encoded protein: CASTADGMVYEQYF. The rearrangement uses TRBV7-9 and TRBJ2-7, with D possibly being TRBD2 (5 bases). There are 14 residues in the CDR3. Germline V gives CDR1 SEHNR, CDR2 FQNEAQ (reference sequence). V was cut by 7 bases and J by 3 bases, with 16 bases left in between.

The chain joins TRBV29-1 to TRBJ2-3; TRBD1 matches 7 bases. Germline-derived CDR1 and CDR2 are SQVTM and ANQGSEA. Losses at the gene ends were 0 bases for V and 4 bases for J; bases not matched to a gene: 10. The CDR3 has 16 amino acids. CDR3 bases: TGCAGCGTTGAAGATCGTTCAAGGGGGCTGGCAGATACGCAGTATTTT. This gives the protein CSVEDRSRGLADTQYF.

J is TRBJ1-2 and V is TRBV2; TRBD1 aligns across 8 bases. This CDR3 is built from 14 residues. J was trimmed by 7 bases and V by 3 bases; bases with no gene match: 7. CDR1 is SNHLY and CDR2 is FYNNEI in the germline V gene. The CDR3 coding sequence is TGTGCCAGCAGTGAGTTGCAGGGGGCTGGTGGCTACACCTTC. It specifies CASSELQGAGGYTF. Looking up the rest from reference TRBV2 and TRBJ1-2 gives the full variable domain: EPEVTQTPSHQVTQMGQEVILRCVPISNHLYFYWYRQILGQKVEFLVSFYNNEISEKSEIFDDQFSVERPDGSNFTLKIRSTKLEDSAMYFCASSELQGAGGYTFGSGTRLTVV.

The rearrangement joins TRBV5-1 to TRBJ2-6; 7 bases line up with TRBD1. This CDR3 spans 14 amino acids. Germline V gene lookup returns CDR1 SGHRS and CDR2 YFSETQ. V trimming: 0 bases; J trimming: 10 bases; junction bases outside the gene matches: 4. Here the CDR3 DNA reads TGCGCCAGCAGCTTGGGGGACAGTCAGAACGTCCTGACTTTC. Protein sequence: CASSLGDSQNVLTF. Full variable domain (remainder filled in from reference TRBV5-1 and TRBJ2-6): KAGVTQTPRYLIKTRGQQVTLSCSPISGHRSVSWYQQTPGQGLQFLFEYFSETQRNKGNFPGRFSGRQFSNSRSEMNVSTLELGDSALYLCASSLGDSQNVLTFGAGSRLTVL.

CDR3 nucleotide sequence: TGTGCCAGCACCCCTCGGGGGGCTCTTAATGAAAAACTGTTTTTT. It specifies CASTPRGALNEKLFF. The genes are TRBV27 and TRBJ1-4; D is perhaps TRBD1 (6 bases). With 7 bases removed from V and 4 bases from J, the gap between germline ends came to 16 bases. Germline values: CDR1 MNHEY, CDR2 SMNVEV (reference sequence). This CDR3 comprises 15 residues. The full variable domain, completed using reference TRBV27 and TRBJ1-4, is EAQVTQNPRYLITVTGKKLTVTCSQNMNHEYMSWYRQDPGLGLRQIYYSMNVEVTDKGDVPEGYKVSRKEKRNFPLILESPSPNQTSLYFCASTPRGALNEKLFFGSGTQLSVL.

The chain joins TRBV20-1 to TRBJ2-3, with D possibly matching TRBD2 (7 bases). CDR1 is DFQATT, CDR2 SNEGSKA, per germline (reference sequence). This CDR3 has 11 residues. CDR3 coding DNA: TGCAAGGGGGAGGGGGGAGATACGCAGTATTTT. Encoded protein: CKGEGGDTQYF.

The genes are TRBV7-9 and TRBJ1-2, with D maybe TRBD1 (6 bases). V was clipped by 1 base and J by 8 bases, with 11 bases between them. There are 13 residues in the CDR3. Germline CDR1 is SEHNR and CDR2 is FQNEAQ (reference sequence). This CDR3 is CASSLDDRNGYTF. The CDR3 DNA follows: TGTGCCAGCAGCTTAGATGACAGGAACGGCTACACCTTC.

The rearrangement uses TRBV4-2 and TRBJ1-6; D gene ambiguous. Germline V gene lookup returns CDR1 LGHNA and CDR2 YNFKEQ. CDR3 length: 16 amino acids. Trimming shortened V by 0 bases and J by 0 bases, and 6 bases separated the two germline ends. The CDR3 reads CASSQDASSYNSPLHF. The DNA of the CDR3 is TGTGCCAGCAGCCAAGATGCCAGCTCCTATAATTCACCCCTCCACTTT.

The genes are TRBV5-1 and TRBJ1-1; 9 bases line up with TRBD1. The CDR3 length is 18 residues. The V segment lost 5 bases and the J segment 0 bases; nucleotides outside the gene matches: 14. The germline gives CDR1 SGHRS, CDR2 YFSETQ. The CDR3 DNA sequence: TGCGCCAGCAGTCTTGGGGGAGGGACAGGGATATTGAACACTGAAGCTTTCTTT. Its translation is CASSLGGGTGILNTEAFF.

V gene TRBV5-1 combines with J gene TRBJ1-1; D is uncertain. This CDR3 is built from 13 residues. Looked up from germline, CDR1 is SGHRS and CDR2 is YFSETQ. V was cut by 4 bases and J by 3 bases, with 10 bases left in between. The CDR3 is CASSVRGHTEAFF. The CDR3 DNA sequence: TGCGCCAGCAGCGTTCGGGGTCACACTGAAGCTTTCTTT. Filled out from reference TRBV5-1 and TRBJ1-1, the complete variable domain reads KAGVTQTPRYLIKTRGQQVTLSCSPISGHRSVSWYQQTPGQGLQFLFEYFSETQRNKGNFPGRFSGRQFSNSRSEMNVSTLELGDSALYLCASSVRGHTEAFFGQGTRLTVV.

This clone was detected only a few times. The V gene is TRBV18, the J gene TRBJ2-5, with D perhaps matching TRBD1 (6 bases). In germline, CDR1 is KGHSH, CDR2 LQKENI. The CDR3 is made up of 14 amino acids. V lost 3 bases to trimming and J lost 2 bases, with 10 bases between them. As DNA, the CDR3 is TGTGCCAGCTCACCCGTTACAGGGCAAGAGACCCAGTACTTC. Translating it yields CASSPVTGQETQYF.

The chain links TRBV28 to TRBJ1-1, with D maybe TRBD1 (6 bases). This CDR3 comprises 16 residues. Trimming removed 5 bases at V and 0 bases at J, with 16 bases between. Per the germline V gene, CDR1 is MDHEN and CDR2 is SYDVKM. The CDR3 DNA is TGTGCCAGCAGTGTTAATCAGGGGAATATGAACACTGAAGCTTTCTTT. Protein sequence: CASSVNQGNMNTEAFF.

In the case of this clone: Other DNA sequences in the same sample also yield this CDR3. This chain connects TRBV5-1 to TRBJ1-1; D perhaps matches TRBD1 (6 bases). Germline CDR1 is SGHRS and CDR2 is YFSETQ. This CDR3 has 14 amino acids. With 4 bases removed from V and 1 base from J, the gap between germline ends came to 11 bases. The CDR3 bases are TGCGCCAGCAGCAACGGACAGCCGAACACTGAAGCTTTCTTT. Protein: CASSNGQPNTEAFF.

The chain recombines TRBV7-9 with TRBJ2-2; TRBD1 matches at 8 bases. The ends lost 6 bases at V and 5 bases at J; junction bases unmatched: 5. From germline, CDR1 is SEHNR and CDR2 FQNEAQ (reference sequence). The CDR3 consists of 14 residues. The CDR3 coding sequence is TGTGCCAGCAGTCATACAGGGGGGACCGGGGAGCTGTTTTTT. Its protein is CASSHTGGTGELFF.

The chain has TRBV2 and TRBJ1-2; 7 positions match TRBD1. There are 13 residues in the CDR3. Germline-derived CDR1 and CDR2 are SNHLY and FYNNEI. V shed 7 bases and J 4 bases; nucleotides not matched to a gene: 6. The CDR3 region is CASTLGDSYGYTF. The CDR3, as DNA: TGTGCCAGCACCCTTGGGGACAGCTATGGCTACACCTTC. Drawing the rest from reference TRBV2 and TRBJ1-2, the complete variable domain is EPEVTQTPSHQVTQMGQEVILRCVPISNHLYFYWYRQILGQKVEFLVSFYNNEISEKSEIFDDQFSVERPDGSNFTLKIRSTKLEDSAMYFCASTLGDSYGYTFGSGTRLTVV.